These 30 T cell receptor beta chains were sequenced from one sample in a study of blood T cells in healthy people across ages (dated by TCRdb to between 2014 and 2016). Libraries were built with 5' RACE. For sequencing, an Illumina HiSeq 2500 was employed. A second about 7 to 11 cycle PCR used a sample-barcoded 5' primer and a J-beta primer mix. TCRdb reanalyzed the raw reads on its own, using fastp at Q25 for trimming and MiXCR for clone calling, and kept in-frame beta chains. CDR3 protein duplicates are merged, each entry listing the most common genes and DNA. In this sample the table shows 1 million or so distinct CDR3 sequences, about 23% of which occur a single time. Around 0.7% of the sample comes from the top ten. The data also belong to a second study, concerning T cells of mothers and their children.

The source material was blood. Every receptor here comes from a girl aged 2 to 9 in good health.

The genes are TRBV19 and TRBJ1-4, with 11 nucleotides matching TRBD1. The CDR3 has 15 amino acids. Per the germline V gene, CDR1 is LNHDA and CDR2 is SQIVND (reference sequence). The V gene end was trimmed by 7 bases and the J gene end by 4 bases; junction bases not matched to a gene: 5. CDR3 loop: CASKDRGRSNEKLFF. The CDR3 nucleotides read TGTGCCAGTAAGGACAGGGGGCGAAGTAATGAAAAACTGTTTTTT.

The rearrangement uses TRBV7-9 and TRBJ2-1; no definite D call. Germline V gives CDR1 SEHNR, CDR2 FQNEAQ (reference sequence). V shed 8 bases and J shed 1 base, with 6 bases lying between them. The CDR3 is 12 residues long. As DNA, the CDR3 is TGTGCCAGCCTGACATCCTACAATGAGCAGTTCTTC. It yields the protein CASLTSYNEQFF.

CDR3 region: CASSSISSGHETQYF. The CDR3 region has the DNA TGTGCCAGCAGCTCTATCTCTAGCGGGCATGAGACCCAGTACTTC. The chain uses TRBV28 and TRBJ2-5; 8 positions agree with TRBD2. With 6 bases clipped from V and 5 bases from J, the junction kept 11 bases outside the gene matches. Germline V gene data show CDR1 as MDHEN and CDR2 as SYDVKM. The length of the CDR3 is 15 residues.

The sample holds a few counts of this clonotype. The chain combines TRBV7-9 with TRBJ2-1, with D possibly matching TRBD1 (6 bases). TRBJ2-5 matches the DNA end more closely, so the J call is doubtful. The CDR3 length is 16 residues. Germline V gene sequence: CDR1 SEHNR, CDR2 FQNEAQ (reference sequence). CDR3: CASSLGTVILQETQYF. In DNA form, the CDR3 reads TGTGCCAGCAGCTTAGGGACAGTTATTTTACAAGAGACCCAGTACTTC.

The chain has TRBV20-1 and TRBJ1-2, with TRBD1 matching over 7 bases. CDR1 and CDR2 (germline): DFQATT, SNEGSKA (reference sequence). The CDR3 has 13 amino acids. V lost 1 base to trimming and J lost 6 bases; unmatched junction nucleotides: 5. CDR3 DNA: TGCAGTGCTAGAGGACAGGGTGGGGATGGCTACACCTTC. Amino acid sequence: CSARGQGGDGYTF.

This clonotype showed up just a few times. This chain links TRBV29-1 with TRBJ2-7, with D tentatively TRBD2 (6 bases). CDR1 SQVTM and CDR2 ANQGSEA come from the germline V gene. The CDR3 spans 11 residues. Trimming took 4 bases from V and 3 from J, leaving 7 bases between them. The chain's CDR3 is CSVAEGYEQYF. CDR3 in DNA: TGCAGCGTTGCGGAGGGCTACGAGCAGTACTTC.

The chain employs TRBV29-1 and TRBJ2-1, with 8 bases identical to TRBD2. The CDR3 runs to 13 residues. From germline, CDR1 is SQVTM and CDR2 ANQGSEA. V shed 4 bases, J shed 4 bases, and the junction held 3 bases outside the gene matches. The CDR3 reads CSVGGLVYNEQFF. The CDR3 coding sequence is TGCAGCGTTGGGGGACTAGTATACAATGAGCAGTTCTTC.

This clonotype was recorded a few times. The chain uses TRBV12-3 or TRBV12-4 and TRBJ2-4; 12 nucleotides align to TRBD2. The CDR3 has 14 residues. J was trimmed by 11 bases and V by 4 bases; bases with no gene match: 6. The CDR3 coding sequence is TGTGCCAGCAGTTCTAGCGGGAGGGAGGACGTTCAGTACTTC. This gives the protein CASSSSGREDVQYF.

This clonotype occurred a few times. The rearrangement uses TRBV28 and TRBJ2-5, with D possibly being TRBD1 (5 bases). CDR1 and CDR2 (germline): MDHEN, SYDVKM. The V end lost 2 bases, the J end lost 5 bases, and 15 bases lay between the germline ends. The CDR3 contains 15 residues. The chain's CDR3 is CASSLGQGKRETQYF. Written as DNA, the CDR3 is TGTGCCAGCAGTTTAGGGCAGGGTAAAAGGGAGACCCAGTACTTC.

The table lists this clonotype with a few counts. This sequence joins TRBV6-2 or TRBV6-3 and TRBJ1-1; weak D call: TRBD1 (6 bases). The germline CDR1 and CDR2 sequences are MNHEY and SVGEGT. This CDR3 is built from 14 residues. The germline V and J ends were trimmed by 3 bases and 1 base, with 9 bases remaining between them. The CDR3 spells CASSYEGENTEAFF. The CDR3 DNA reads TGTGCCAGCAGTTATGAGGGGGAGAACACTGAAGCTTTCTTT.

V gene TRBV15 combines with J gene TRBJ2-7; 11 bases map to TRBD2. Germline CDR1 LNHNV, CDR2 YYDKDF (reference sequence). With 4 bases clipped from V and 0 bases from J, the junction kept 17 bases outside the gene matches. The CDR3 loop spans 20 amino acids. The CDR3 sequence is CATSTVIRQGTSGSSYEQYF. The CDR3 DNA sequence: TGTGCCACCAGCACAGTAATTCGACAGGGGACTAGCGGAAGCTCCTACGAGCAGTACTTC.

V usage is TRBV28 and J usage is TRBJ2-5; TRBD2 agrees at 14 bases. The J call is doubtful: the DNA matches TRBJ2-1 better. The CDR3 spans 16 residues. Per the germline V gene, CDR1 is MDHEN and CDR2 is SYDVKM. CDR3 bases: TGTGCCAGCAGACCTCCGACTAGCGGGAGGGCCTCAGAGCAGTTCTTC. Its translation: CASRPPTSGRASEQFF.

This clonotype was seen a handful of times. This chain joins TRBV5-6 and TRBJ1-2; TRBD1 agrees at 7 bases. The V gene's germline CDR1 is SGHDT and CDR2 YYEEEE. V lost 4 bases and J lost 6; bases outside the gene matches: 6. The CDR3 covers 13 residues. CDR3 nucleotides: TGTGCCAGCAGCCTAGGACAGGAGGATGGCTACACCTTC. Protein product: CASSLGQEDGYTF. The complete variable domain, with remaining parts taken from reference TRBV5-6 and TRBJ1-2, reads DAGVTQSPTHLIKTRGQQVTLRCSPKSGHDTVSWYQQALGQGPQFIFQYYEEEERQRGNFPDRFSGHQFPNYSSELNVNALLLGDSALYLCASSLGQEDGYTFGSGTRLTVV.

This clonotype was seen only a few times. This chain uses TRBV3-1 with TRBJ2-7, with 7 bases matching TRBD1. The CDR3 contains 14 residues. CDR1 LGHDT and CDR2 YNNKEL come from the germline V gene (reference sequence). V was clipped by 4 bases and J by 4 bases; unmatched bases: 7. The CDR3 region is CASSRFGTEYEQYF. Written as DNA, the CDR3 is TGTGCCAGCAGCCGTTTCGGGACAGAATACGAGCAGTACTTC.

The rearrangement joins TRBV7-2 to TRBJ2-5; TRBD2 matches at 11 bases. Germline CDR1 reads SGHTA; CDR2 reads FQGNSA. This CDR3 has 16 amino acids. The V gene end was trimmed by 5 bases and the J gene end by 3 bases; junction bases not matched to a gene: 8. DNA of the CDR3: TGTGCCAGCAGCCCCTTAGCGGGGGGGTGTGAAGAGACCCAGTACTTC. Its translation is CASSPLAGGCEETQYF.

This clonotype occurred a few times. In DNA, the CDR3 is TGCGCCAGCAGCTTGGGACAGGGGGCACGAAATACGCAGTATTTT. Translating it yields CASSLGQGARNTQYF. The chain joins TRBV5-1 to TRBJ2-3; 10 bases are a match to TRBD1. V was pared by 0 bases and J by 7 bases, with 5 bases of the junction left unmatched. Germline V CDR1 and CDR2: SGHRS, YFSETQ. CDR3 length equals 15 residues.

This clonotype showed up just a few times. The chain carries TRBV29-1 and TRBJ2-7, with D unresolved. CDR1 and CDR2 from the germline V gene are SQVTM and ANQGSEA. V lost 0 bases and J 2 bases, leaving 11 bases between the germline ends. The CDR3 loop spans 14 amino acids. The CDR3 loop reads CSVEEVGLAYEQYF. The CDR3 coding sequence is TGCAGCGTTGAAGAAGTAGGATTGGCCTACGAGCAGTACTTC.

This clonotype has only one observation. The chain combines TRBV6-6 with TRBJ2-2; D is unresolved. Per the germline V gene, CDR1 is MNHNY and CDR2 is SVGAGI (reference sequence). The V end lost 6 bases, the J end lost 7 bases, and 9 bases lay between the germline ends. The CDR3 covers 12 residues. The CDR3: CASSLHLGELFF. The CDR3 DNA reads as TGTGCCAGCAGCCTCCACCTCGGGGAGCTGTTTTTT.

The chain links TRBV7-3 to TRBJ2-3; 11 bases are shared with TRBD2. V was pared by 2 bases and J by 2 bases, with 6 bases of the junction left unmatched. The length of the CDR3 is 17 residues. In germline, CDR1 is SGHTA, CDR2 FQGTGA. In DNA form, the CDR3 reads TGTGCCAGCAGCTTAGGGGGGACTAGCGGAATCACAGATACGCAGTATTTT. It translates to CASSLGGTSGITDTQYF. Filled out from reference TRBV7-3 and TRBJ2-3, the complete variable domain reads GAGVSQTPSNKVTEKGKYVELRCDPISGHTALYWYRQSLGQGPEFLIYFQGTGAADDSGLPNDRFFAVRPEGSVSTLKIQRTERGDSAVYLCASSLGGTSGITDTQYFGPGTRLTVL.

This clonotype was counted a few times. The rearrangement uses TRBV18 and TRBJ2-5; 14 bases match TRBD2. Germline assignment: CDR1 KGHSH and CDR2 LQKENI. V dropped 4 bases and J dropped 1; count of bases not matched to a gene: 5. The CDR3 length is 17 residues. In nucleotides, the CDR3 is TGTGCCAGCTCACGCGGACTAGCGGGAGGTCTCCAAGAGACCCAGTACTTC. Amino acids: CASSRGLAGGLQETQYF.

The sample holds many counts of this clonotype. This sequence joins TRBV7-2 and TRBJ2-3, with 9 bases fitting TRBD2. Germline CDR1 is SGHTA and CDR2 is FQGNSA. Germline trimming cut 3 bases from V and 1 base from J; bases unmatched to any gene: 5. The CDR3 runs 16 residues. CDR3 sequence reads: CASSFTSGLGTDTQYF. Here the CDR3 DNA reads TGTGCCAGCAGCTTTACTAGCGGGTTAGGCACAGATACGCAGTATTTT.

The CDR3 sequence is CSVWGMTDTQYF. CDR3 coding DNA: TGCAGTGTGTGGGGAATGACAGATACGCAGTATTTT. J is TRBJ2-3 and V is TRBV20-1; D is unclear. Trimming took 7 bases from V and 3 from J, leaving 11 bases between them. This CDR3 has 12 amino acids. CDR1 is DFQATT and CDR2 is SNEGSKA in the germline V gene (reference sequence).

This clonotype was counted only a few times. J is TRBJ2-7 and V is TRBV25-1, with TRBD2 matching 11 bases. This CDR3 contains 15 residues. Germline V gives CDR1 MGHDK, CDR2 SYGVNS. V trimming: 6 bases; J trimming: 2 bases; junction bases outside the gene matches: 6. This CDR3 reads CASSHTTSGTYEQYF. In nucleotides, the CDR3 is TGTGCCAGCAGCCACACGACTAGCGGGACCTACGAGCAGTACTTC.

This clonotype has only a few counts. The chain has TRBV7-8 and TRBJ2-3, with 12 positions matching TRBD2. Germline V gene sequence: CDR1 SGHVS, CDR2 FQNEAQ. J was trimmed by 3 bases and V by 5 bases; bases with no gene match: 9. The CDR3 length is 17 residues. The chain's CDR3 is CASSLLAGGPVTDTQYF. The CDR3 DNA reads TGTGCCAGCAGCCTTCTAGCGGGGGGGCCGGTTACAGATACGCAGTATTTT.

In this sample, this clonotype turned up a few times. V usage is TRBV4-1 and J usage is TRBJ2-7; TRBD1 agrees at 9 bases. The junction had 9 bases not matched to a gene; V was cut back by 6 bases and J by 3 bases. The CDR3 is 15 residues long. CDR1 and CDR2 (germline): MGHRA, YSYEKL. This CDR3 is CASRDPGTGSYEQYF. Here the CDR3 DNA reads TGCGCCAGCAGGGACCCCGGGACAGGGAGCTACGAGCAGTACTTC.

This clonotype was counted between two and nine times. The V call is TRBV6-5, the J call TRBJ2-5, with 10 bases that match TRBD1. The DNA end favors TRBJ2-7, so the J call may be wrong. This CDR3 is 14 amino acids long. Per the germline V gene, CDR1 is MNHEY and CDR2 is SVGAGI. The CDR3 spells CASSQWTGGDEQYF. CDR3 in DNA: TGTGCCAGCAGTCAATGGACAGGGGGTGACGAGCAGTACTTC.

This clonotype was detected only a few times. This chain joins TRBV21-1 and TRBJ2-5; the table calls TRBD1, which could not be checked here. The J call may be mistaken, given a closer DNA end match to TRBJ2-1. TRBV21-1 corresponds to a pseudogene. This CDR3 has 19 residues. The CDR3 protein is CASSKVQGGPIIFVDEQFF. CDR3 DNA sequence: TGTGCCAGCAGCAAAGTGCAGGGGGGGCCTATAATTTTCGTGGATGAGCAGTTCTTC.

In its sample, this clonotype was seen a few times. This chain connects TRBV12-3 or TRBV12-4 to TRBJ2-5; D tentatively fits TRBD1 or TRBD2 (5 bases each). The J call may not be correct, given that the DNA end is closer to TRBJ2-7. The CDR3 covers 16 residues. The CDR3 sequence is CASSLYRDPYSYEQYF. The CDR3 DNA follows: TGTGCCAGCAGTCTATATCGGGACCCTTACTCCTACGAGCAGTACTTC.

The chain combines TRBV5-1 with TRBJ2-7, with TRBD1 identical over 10 bases. The CDR3 is 14 amino acids. With 0 bases clipped from V and 5 bases from J, the junction kept 2 bases outside the gene matches. Germline CDR1 and CDR2: SGHRS and YFSETQ. CDR3 loop: CASSLGQGANEQYF. CDR3 coding DNA: TGCGCCAGCAGCTTGGGACAGGGGGCCAACGAGCAGTACTTC.

CDR3 DNA: TGTGCCAGCAGCCCAATCCGGGACAGGTTTTCCTCTGGGGCCAACGTCCTGACTTTC. Translating it yields CASSPIRDRFSSGANVLTF. The gene calls are TRBV13 and TRBJ2-6, with 8 bases fitting TRBD1. This CDR3 is 19 amino acids long. Germline trimming cut 5 bases from V and 0 bases from J; bases unmatched to any gene: 12. Germline assignment: CDR1 PRHDT and CDR2 FYEKMQ (reference sequence).